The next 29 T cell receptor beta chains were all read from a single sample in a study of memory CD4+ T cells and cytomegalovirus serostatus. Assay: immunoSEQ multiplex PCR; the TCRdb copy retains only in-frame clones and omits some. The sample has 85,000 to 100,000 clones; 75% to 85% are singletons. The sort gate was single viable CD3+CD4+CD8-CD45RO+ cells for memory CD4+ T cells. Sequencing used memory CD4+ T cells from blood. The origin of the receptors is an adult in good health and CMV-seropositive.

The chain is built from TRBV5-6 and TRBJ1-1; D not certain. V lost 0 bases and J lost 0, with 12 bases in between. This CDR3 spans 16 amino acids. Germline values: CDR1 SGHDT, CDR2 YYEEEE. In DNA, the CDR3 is TGTGCCAGCAGCTTGGTCGGGTTCGACATGAACACTGAAGCTTTCTTT. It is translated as CASSLVGFDMNTEAFF.

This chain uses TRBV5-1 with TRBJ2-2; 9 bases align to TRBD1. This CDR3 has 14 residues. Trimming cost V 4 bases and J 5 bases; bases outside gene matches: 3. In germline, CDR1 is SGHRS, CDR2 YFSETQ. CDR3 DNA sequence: TGCGCCAGCAGCGTTGGACAGGGGACCGGGGAGCTGTTTTTT. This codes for CASSVGQGTGELFF.

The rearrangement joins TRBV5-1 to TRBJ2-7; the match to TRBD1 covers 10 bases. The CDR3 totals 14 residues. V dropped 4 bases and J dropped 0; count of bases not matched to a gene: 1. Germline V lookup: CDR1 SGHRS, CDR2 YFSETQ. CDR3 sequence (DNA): TGCGCCAGCAGCAGGACAGGGGGCTCCTACGAGCAGTACTTC. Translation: CASSRTGGSYEQYF. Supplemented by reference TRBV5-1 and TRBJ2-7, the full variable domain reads KAGVTQTPRYLIKTRGQQVTLSCSPISGHRSVSWYQQTPGQGLQFLFEYFSETQRNKGNFPGRFSGRQFSNSRSEMNVSTLELGDSALYLCASSRTGGSYEQYFGPGTRLTVT.

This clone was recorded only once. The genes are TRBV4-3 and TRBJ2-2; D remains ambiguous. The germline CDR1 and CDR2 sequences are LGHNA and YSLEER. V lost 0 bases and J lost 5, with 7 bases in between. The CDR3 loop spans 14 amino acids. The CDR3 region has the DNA TGCGCCAGCAGCCAAGAGGGCAGTACCGGGGAGCTGTTTTTT. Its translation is CASSQEGSTGELFF.

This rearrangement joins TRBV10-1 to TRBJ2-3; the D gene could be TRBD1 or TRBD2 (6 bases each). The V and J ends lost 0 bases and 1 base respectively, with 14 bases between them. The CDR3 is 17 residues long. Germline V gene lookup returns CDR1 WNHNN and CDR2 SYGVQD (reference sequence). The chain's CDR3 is CASSESPLGGGTDTQYF. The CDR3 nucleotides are TGCGCCAGCAGTGAGTCCCCTTTGGGGGGCGGCACAGATACGCAGTATTTT.

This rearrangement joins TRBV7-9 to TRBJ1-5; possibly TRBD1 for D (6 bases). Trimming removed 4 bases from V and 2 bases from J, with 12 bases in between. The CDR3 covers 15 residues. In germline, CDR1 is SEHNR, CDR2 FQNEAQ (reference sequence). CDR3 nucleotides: TGTGCCAGCAGCTCCTCGGGGGGCGGCAATCAGCCCCAGCATTTT. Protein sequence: CASSSSGGGNQPQHF.

This CDR3 is CASSQDHGTGYGYTF. The DNA for the CDR3 is TGCGCCAGCAGCCAAGATCACGGGACAGGCTATGGCTACACCTTC. The chain employs TRBV4-1 and TRBJ1-2; 8 positions match TRBD1. The CDR3 sequence is 15 residues long. CDR1 is MGHRA and CDR2 is YSYEKL in the germline V gene. V was clipped by 0 bases and J by 4 bases; unmatched bases: 4.

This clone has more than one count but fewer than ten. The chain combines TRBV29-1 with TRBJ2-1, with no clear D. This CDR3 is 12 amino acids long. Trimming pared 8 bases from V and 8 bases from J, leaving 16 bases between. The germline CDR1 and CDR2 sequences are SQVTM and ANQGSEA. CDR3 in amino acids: CSTRKRADEQFF. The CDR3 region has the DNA TGCAGCACAAGAAAACGGGCGGATGAGCAGTTCTTC.

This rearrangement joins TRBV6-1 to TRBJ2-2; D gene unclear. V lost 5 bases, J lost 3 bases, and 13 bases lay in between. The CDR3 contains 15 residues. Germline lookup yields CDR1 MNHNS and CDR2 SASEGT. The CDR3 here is CASSITESYTGELFF. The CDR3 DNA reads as TGTGCCAGCAGTATAACAGAGAGCTACACCGGGGAGCTGTTTTTT.

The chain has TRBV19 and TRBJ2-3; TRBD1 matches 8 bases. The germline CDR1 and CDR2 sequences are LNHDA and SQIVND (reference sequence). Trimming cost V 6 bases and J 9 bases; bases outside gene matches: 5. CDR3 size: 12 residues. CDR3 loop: CASSPDRDTQYF. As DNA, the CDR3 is TGTGCCAGTAGCCCGGACAGGGACACGCAGTATTTT.

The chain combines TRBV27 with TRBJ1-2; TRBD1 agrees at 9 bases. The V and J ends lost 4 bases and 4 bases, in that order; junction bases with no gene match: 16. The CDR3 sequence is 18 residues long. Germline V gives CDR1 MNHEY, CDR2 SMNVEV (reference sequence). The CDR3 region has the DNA TGTGCCAGCAGTTCCGTTCTTAGTTGGACAGGGGTCTCCTATGGCTACACCTTC. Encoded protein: CASSSVLSWTGVSYGYTF.

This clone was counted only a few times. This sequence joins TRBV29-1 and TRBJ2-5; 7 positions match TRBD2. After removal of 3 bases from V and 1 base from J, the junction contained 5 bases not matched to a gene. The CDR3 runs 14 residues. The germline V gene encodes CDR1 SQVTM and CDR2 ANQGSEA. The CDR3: CSVERTSVQETQYF. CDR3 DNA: TGCAGCGTTGAGCGGACTAGTGTCCAAGAGACCCAGTACTTC.

This chain's CDR3 is CASSVGGGIIGETQYF. CDR3 coding DNA: TGTGCCAGCAGCGTAGGGGGAGGGATAATAGGAGAGACCCAGTACTTC. The V gene is TRBV9, the J gene TRBJ2-5; 7 bases align to TRBD2. With V trimmed by 0 bases and J by 4 bases, 9 bases remained unmatched. Germline lookup yields CDR1 SGDLS and CDR2 YYNGEE. This CDR3 region has 16 residues.

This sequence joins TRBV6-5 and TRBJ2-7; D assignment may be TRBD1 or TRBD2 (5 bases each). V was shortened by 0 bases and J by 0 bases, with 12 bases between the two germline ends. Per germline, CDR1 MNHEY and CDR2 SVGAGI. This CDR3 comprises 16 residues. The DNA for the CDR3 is TGTGCCAGCAGTTACTCGAGGGGTAAGGCCTCCTACGAGCAGTACTTC. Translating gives CASSYSRGKASYEQYF.

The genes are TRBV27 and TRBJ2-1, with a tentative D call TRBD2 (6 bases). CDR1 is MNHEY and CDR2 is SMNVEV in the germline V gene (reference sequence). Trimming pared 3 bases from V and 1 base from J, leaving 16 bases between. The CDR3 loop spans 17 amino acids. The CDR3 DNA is TGTGCCAGCAGTTTCCCCAGTGTGGACTATTCCTACAATGAGCAGTTCTTC. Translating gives CASSFPSVDYSYNEQFF.

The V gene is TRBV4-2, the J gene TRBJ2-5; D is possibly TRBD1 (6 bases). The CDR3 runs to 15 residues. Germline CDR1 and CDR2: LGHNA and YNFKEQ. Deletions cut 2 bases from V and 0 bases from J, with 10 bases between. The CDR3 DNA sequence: TGTGCCAGCAGCCAATCAGGACAGTACCAAGAGACCCAGTACTTC. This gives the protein CASSQSGQYQETQYF.

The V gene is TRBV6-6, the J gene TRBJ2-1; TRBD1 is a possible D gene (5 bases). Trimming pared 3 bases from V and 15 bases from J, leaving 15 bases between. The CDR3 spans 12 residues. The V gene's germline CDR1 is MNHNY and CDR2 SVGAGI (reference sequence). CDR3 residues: CASSYLSTARFF. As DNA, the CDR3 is TGTGCCAGCAGTTATTTATCGACAGCACGGTTCTTC.

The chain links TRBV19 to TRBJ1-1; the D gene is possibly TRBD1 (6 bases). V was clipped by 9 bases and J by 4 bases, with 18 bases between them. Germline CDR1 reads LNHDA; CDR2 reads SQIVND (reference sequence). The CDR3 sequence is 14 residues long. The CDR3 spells CARTGLLPSTEAFF. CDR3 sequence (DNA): TGTGCCAGAACAGGGCTCCTCCCGAGCACTGAAGCTTTCTTT.

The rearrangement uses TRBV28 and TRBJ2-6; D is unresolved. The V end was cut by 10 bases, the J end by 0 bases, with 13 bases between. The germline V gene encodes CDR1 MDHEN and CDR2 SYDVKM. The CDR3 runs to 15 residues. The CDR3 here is CATTSLRSGANVLTF. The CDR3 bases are TGTGCCACCACCTCCCTTCGCTCTGGGGCCAACGTCCTGACTTTC.

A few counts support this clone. CDR3 loop: CASGGHQATEAFF. The CDR3 coding sequence is TGTGCCAGCGGGGGACACCAAGCCACTGAAGCTTTCTTT. The rearrangement joins TRBV9 to TRBJ1-1; tentative D call: TRBD1 (6 bases). CDR1 is SGDLS and CDR2 is YYNGEE in the germline V gene. Trimming shortened V by 7 bases and J by 4 bases, and 14 bases separated the two germline ends. The CDR3 covers 13 residues.

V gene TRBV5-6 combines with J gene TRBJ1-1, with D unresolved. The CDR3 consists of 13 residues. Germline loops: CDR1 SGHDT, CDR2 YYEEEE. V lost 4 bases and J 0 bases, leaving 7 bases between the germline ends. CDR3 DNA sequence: TGTGCCAGCAGCCTCCGGATGAACACTGAAGCTTTCTTT. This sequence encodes CASSLRMNTEAFF. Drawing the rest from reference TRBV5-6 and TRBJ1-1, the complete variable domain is DAGVTQSPTHLIKTRGQQVTLRCSPKSGHDTVSWYQQALGQGPQFIFQYYEEEERQRGNFPDRFSGHQFPNYSSELNVNALLLGDSALYLCASSLRMNTEAFFGQGTRLTVV.

CDR3 sequence: CASGPGLDSETQYF. CDR3 DNA: TGTGCTAGTGGTCCGGGACTAGATTCAGAGACCCAGTACTTC. V usage is TRBV12-5 and J usage is TRBJ2-5, with 8 bases identical to TRBD2. Trimming took 5 bases from V and 4 from J; bases not matched to a gene: 6. CDR3 size: 14 residues. Germline CDR1 and CDR2: LGHNT and FRNRAP.

CDR3 in DNA: TGTGCCAGCCTCCTATCGGGGGGGACCCAGTACTTC. Amino acid sequence: CASLLSGGTQYF. J is TRBJ2-5 and V is TRBV28; 7 bases align to TRBD2. CDR3 length: 12 residues. The germline V gene encodes CDR1 MDHEN and CDR2 SYDVKM. V was pared by 8 bases and J by 7 bases, with 7 bases of the junction left unmatched.

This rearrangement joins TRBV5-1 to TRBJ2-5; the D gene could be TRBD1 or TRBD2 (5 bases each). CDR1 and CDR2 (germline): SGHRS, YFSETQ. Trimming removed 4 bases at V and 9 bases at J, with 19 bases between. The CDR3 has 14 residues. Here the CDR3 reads CASSDLRGVGAQYF. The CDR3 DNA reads TGCGCCAGCAGCGACTTGAGGGGTGTGGGGGCCCAGTACTTC.

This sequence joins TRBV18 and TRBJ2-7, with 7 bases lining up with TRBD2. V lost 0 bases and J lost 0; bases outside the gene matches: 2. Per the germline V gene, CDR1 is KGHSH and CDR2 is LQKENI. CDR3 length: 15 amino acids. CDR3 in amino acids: CASSPPGGSSYEQYF. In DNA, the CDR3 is TGTGCCAGCTCACCACCCGGGGGGAGCTCCTACGAGCAGTACTTC.

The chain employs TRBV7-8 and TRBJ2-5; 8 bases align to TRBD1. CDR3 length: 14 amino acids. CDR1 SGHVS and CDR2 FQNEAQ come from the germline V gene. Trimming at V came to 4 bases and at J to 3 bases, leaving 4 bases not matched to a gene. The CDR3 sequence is CASSSYRGKETQYF. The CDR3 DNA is TGTGCCAGCAGCTCCTACAGGGGGAAAGAGACCCAGTACTTC.

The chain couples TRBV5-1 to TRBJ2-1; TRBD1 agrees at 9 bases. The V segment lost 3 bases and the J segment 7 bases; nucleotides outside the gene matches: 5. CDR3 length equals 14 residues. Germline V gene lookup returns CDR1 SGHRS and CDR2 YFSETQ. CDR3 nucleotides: TGCGCCAGCAGCTCTCGGACAGGGGTTAATGAGCAGTTCTTC. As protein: CASSSRTGVNEQFF.

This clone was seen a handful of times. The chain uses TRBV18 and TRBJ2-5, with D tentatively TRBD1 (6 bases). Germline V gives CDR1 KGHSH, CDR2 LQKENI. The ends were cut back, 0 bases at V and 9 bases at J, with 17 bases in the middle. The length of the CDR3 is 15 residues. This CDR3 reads CASSPPVQGGMAQYF. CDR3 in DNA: TGTGCCAGCTCACCACCGGTACAGGGCGGTATGGCCCAGTACTTC.

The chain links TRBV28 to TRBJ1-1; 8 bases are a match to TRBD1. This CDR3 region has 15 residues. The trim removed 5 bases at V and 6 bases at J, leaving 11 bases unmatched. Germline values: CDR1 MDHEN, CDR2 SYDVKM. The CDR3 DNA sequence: TGTGCCAGCAGTACGACAGGGGAAAGGCTTGCTGAAGCTTTCTTT. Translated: CASSTTGERLAEAFF.